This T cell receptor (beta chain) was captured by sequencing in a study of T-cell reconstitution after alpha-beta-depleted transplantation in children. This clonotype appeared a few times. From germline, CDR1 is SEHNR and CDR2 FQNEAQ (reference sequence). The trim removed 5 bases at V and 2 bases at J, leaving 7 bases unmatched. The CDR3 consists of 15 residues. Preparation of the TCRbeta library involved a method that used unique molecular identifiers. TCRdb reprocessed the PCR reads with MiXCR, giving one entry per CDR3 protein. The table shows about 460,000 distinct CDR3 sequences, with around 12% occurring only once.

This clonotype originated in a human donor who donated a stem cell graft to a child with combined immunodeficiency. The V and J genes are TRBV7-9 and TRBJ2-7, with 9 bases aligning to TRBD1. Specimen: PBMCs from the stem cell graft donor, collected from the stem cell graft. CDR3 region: CASSPRTGDPYEQYF. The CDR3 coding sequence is TGTGCCAGCAGCCCCCGGACAGGGGATCCCTACGAGCAGTACTTC.